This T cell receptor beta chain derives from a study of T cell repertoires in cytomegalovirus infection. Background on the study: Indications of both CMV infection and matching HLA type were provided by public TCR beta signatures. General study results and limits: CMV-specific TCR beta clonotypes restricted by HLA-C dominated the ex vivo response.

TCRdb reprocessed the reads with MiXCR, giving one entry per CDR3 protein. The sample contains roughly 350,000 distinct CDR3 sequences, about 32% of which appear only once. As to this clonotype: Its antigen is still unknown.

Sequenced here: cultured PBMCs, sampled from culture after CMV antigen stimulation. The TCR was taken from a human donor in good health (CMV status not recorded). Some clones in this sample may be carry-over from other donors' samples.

The CDR3 loop is CASSLQTGSGYGYTF. CDR3 DNA: TGTGCCAGTAGTCTACAGACAGGGAGTGGCTATGGCTACACCTTC. The V call is TRBV19, the J call TRBJ1-2; 7 positions agree with TRBD1. This CDR3 comprises 15 residues. Unmatched junction bases numbered 10, after V lost 5 bases and J lost 4 bases. Germline-derived CDR1 and CDR2 are LNHDA and SQIVND (reference sequence).